This TCR beta chain came from a study of blood T cell repertoires in COVID-19. This clone appeared once. The protocol was immunoSEQ multiplex PCR, while the TCRdb copy is restricted to in-frame clones and leaves out a portion. The table includes about 170,000 clones, just under 85% detected once. The specimen sequenced was peripheral blood. This sequence was found in a woman of 80 years or more with acute or convalescent COVID-19.

Written as DNA, the CDR3 is TGCGCCAGCAGCCCGGGACACCGCACTGAAGCTTTCTTT. Protein sequence: CASSPGHRTEAFF. The chain employs TRBV4-3 and TRBJ1-1; weak D call: TRBD1 (6 bases). The CDR3 contains 13 residues. Per germline, CDR1 LGHNA and CDR2 YSLEER. V lost 4 bases, J lost 4 bases, and 10 bases lay in between.